Reported below is one T cell receptor (beta chain). The record originates from a study of neoadjuvant anti-PD-1 for oral cavity cancer. CDR3 size: 15 residues. Germline V gene lookup returns CDR1 SNHLY and CDR2 FYNNEI. Losses at the gene ends were 2 bases for V and 9 bases for J; bases not matched to a gene: 4. Clones were sequenced by immunoSEQ multiplex PCR, and TCRdb holds only the in-frame ones, with some missing. The sample yields roughly 14,000 clones, roughly two thirds seen once. The J gene is TRBJ2-1, the V gene TRBV2, with TRBD2 matching over 13 bases. This clonotype originated in a person between 40 and 85 years old with oral cavity squamous cell carcinoma. The input for sequencing was PBMCs, taken before nivolumab (anti-PD-1) treatment. This CDR3 is CASSEQLAGGVEQFF. DNA for the CDR3: TGTGCCAGCAGTGAACAACTAGCGGGGGGGGTTGAGCAGTTCTTC. Supplemented by reference TRBV2 and TRBJ2-1, the full variable domain reads EPEVTQTPSHQVTQMGQEVILRCVPISNHLYFYWYRQILGQKVEFLVSFYNNEISEKSEIFDDQFSVERPDGSNFTLKIRSTKLEDSAMYFCASSEQLAGGVEQFFGPGTRLTVL.